These 8 T cell receptor beta chains were all obtained from the same sample, sequenced in a study of patients and donors after allogeneic stem cell transplantation. TCRdb fed the RT-PCR reads into MiXCR, producing one record per CDR3 protein. The sample holds fewer than 500,000 distinct CDR3 sequences, 16% seen once. Sequenced input: blood, either unsorted or a sorted T cell fraction (not recorded which). The receptors shown here come from a human donor who was either an allogeneic HSCT recipient or a stem cell or donor lymphocyte infusion donor (not recorded which). It is not recorded whose cells these are; they may come from a transplant donor.

This clonotype was found a few times. The V gene is TRBV3-1, the J gene TRBJ2-1; D call uncertain. The V gene lost 1 base and the J gene lost 5 bases, with 9 bases spanning the gap. The CDR3 consists of 14 residues. Looked up from germline, CDR1 is LGHDT and CDR2 is YNNKEL (reference sequence). DNA of the CDR3: TGTGCCAGCAGCCAAGGAGCACATCACAATGAGCAGTTCTTC. This codes for CASSQGAHHNEQFF.

CDR3 loop: CASSLLGIYEQYF. For the CDR3, the DNA is TGTGCCAGCAGCTTATTAGGTATCTACGAGCAGTACTTC. V usage is TRBV11-2 and J usage is TRBJ2-7, with D uncertain. The germline V gene encodes CDR1 SGHAT and CDR2 FQNNGV. V gave up 2 bases and J gave up 3 bases, with 8 bases separating them. The CDR3 sequence is 13 residues long.

This chain connects TRBV14 to TRBJ2-3; D is unresolved. Deletions cut 3 bases from V and 6 bases from J, with 13 bases between. Germline loops: CDR1 SGHDN, CDR2 FVKESK. This CDR3 comprises 14 residues. The CDR3 nucleotides read TGTGCCAGCAGCCAGGTTCGAGGTTGGGATACGCAGTATTTT. Translated, it gives CASSQVRGWDTQYF.

The gene calls are TRBV4-2 and TRBJ2-3; 11 bases map to TRBD2. V lost 5 bases and J lost 0; bases outside the gene matches: 10. This CDR3 region has 18 residues. Looked up from germline, CDR1 is LGHNA and CDR2 is YNFKEQ. In DNA form, the CDR3 reads TGTGCCAGCAGCACTGGTGCGGGACTAGCGGATAGCACAGATACGCAGTATTTT. It specifies CASSTGAGLADSTDTQYF.

The V gene is TRBV5-1, the J gene TRBJ2-5; the D gene is possibly TRBD2 (5 bases). There are 14 residues in the CDR3. Trimming removed 1 base from V and 2 bases from J, with 9 bases in between. The germline V gene has CDR1 SGHRS and CDR2 YFSETQ. CDR3 in DNA: TGCGCCAGCAGCTTGCCGGGGTTACAAGAGACCCAGTACTTC. This translates into CASSLPGLQETQYF.

This clonotype was detected many times. The V gene is TRBV29-1, the J gene TRBJ2-1, with unresolved D. Germline lookup yields CDR1 SQVTM and CDR2 ANQGSEA. Trimming left V 2 bases short and J 8 bases short, with 16 bases between. The CDR3 covers 14 residues. CDR3 region: CSVETLGWVYEQFF. The CDR3 nucleotides read TGCAGCGTTGAAACCCTTGGATGGGTATATGAGCAGTTCTTC.

The table lists this clonotype with a few counts. The V and J genes are TRBV20-1 and TRBJ1-1; D ambiguous. V was trimmed by 7 bases and J by 5 bases, leaving 8 bases between them. The CDR3 spans 10 residues. Germline V gives CDR1 DFQATT, CDR2 SNEGSKA (reference sequence). The CDR3 region is CSEDGTEAFF. DNA for the CDR3: TGCAGTGAGGACGGGACTGAAGCTTTCTTT.

This clonotype was seen a handful of times. CDR3 in amino acids: CASRLYSNQPQHF. CDR3 sequence (DNA): TGTGCCAGCAGGTTGTATAGCAATCAGCCCCAGCATTTT. This sequence joins TRBV6-1 and TRBJ1-5; no clear D. The germline CDR1 and CDR2 sequences are MNHNS and SASEGT. The CDR3 has 13 residues. V lost 6 bases and J 0 bases, leaving 6 bases between the germline ends.